The 28 T cell receptor beta chains listed next were all sequenced from one sample in a study. TCRdb passed the RT-PCR reads through MiXCR, listing each CDR3 protein once. The sample gives around 700,000 distinct CDR3 sequences, approximately 15% of which show up once; roughly 3.9% is in the top ten. Sequenced sample: memory CD4+ T cells from blood. These receptor sequences come from a female donor in good health, serving as a healthy control.

This clonotype showed up just a few times. The chain carries TRBV7-8 and TRBJ2-3; 8 nucleotides match TRBD2. J lost 2 bases, V lost 4 bases, and 8 bases had no gene match. Germline lookup yields CDR1 SGHVS and CDR2 FQNEAQ. The CDR3 has 16 residues. CDR3 DNA sequence: TGTGCCAGCAGCTCGGGGGCGGGGGGATACACAGATACGCAGTATTTT. Translated: CASSSGAGGYTDTQYF.

This chain links TRBV18 with TRBJ2-7, with 13 bases aligning to TRBD2. Germline CDR1 KGHSH, CDR2 LQKENI. J was trimmed by 6 bases and V by 3 bases; bases with no gene match: 5. The CDR3 extends over 15 amino acids. The CDR3 nucleotides are TGTGCCAGCTCACCTGGGACTAGCGGGAATGGCGAGCAGTACTTC. This encodes CASSPGTSGNGEQYF.

This clonotype showed up many times. J is TRBJ2-7 and V is TRBV4-1, with D possibly being TRBD2 (5 bases). Trimming stripped 0 bases from V and 2 bases from J, with 14 bases between. From germline, CDR1 is MGHRA and CDR2 YSYEKL. The length of the CDR3 is 16 residues. The CDR3 region is CASSQDWSGSTYEQYF. The CDR3 DNA sequence: TGCGCCAGCAGCCAAGATTGGAGCGGAAGCACCTACGAGCAGTACTTC.

This clonotype was found a few times. This rearrangement joins TRBV7-2 to TRBJ2-5; D remains unclear. The CDR3 extends over 13 amino acids. Germline assignment: CDR1 SGHTA and CDR2 FQGNSA. The V end lost 5 bases, the J end lost 2 bases, and 9 bases lay between the germline ends. The CDR3 is CASSPARQETQYF. CDR3 DNA: TGTGCCAGCAGCCCCGCGCGGCAAGAGACCCAGTACTTC.

This clonotype was seen many times. The CDR3 reads CSAPKGLASTDTQYF. For the CDR3, the DNA is TGCAGTGCTCCTAAAGGGCTAGCGAGCACAGATACGCAGTATTTT. The rearrangement links TRBV20-1 to TRBJ2-3; TRBD2 might be the D (6 bases). V lost 5 bases and J lost 0, with 15 bases in between. The CDR3 totals 15 residues. The germline V gene encodes CDR1 DFQATT and CDR2 SNEGSKA (reference sequence).

This CDR3 is CASSDRQGSGNTIYF. The CDR3 DNA reads TGTGCCAGCAGCGACCGACAGGGATCTGGAAACACCATATATTTT. The gene calls are TRBV9 and TRBJ1-3; 7 nucleotides line up with TRBD1. Germline lookup yields CDR1 SGDLS and CDR2 YYNGEE. The junction had 4 bases not matched to a gene; V was cut back by 3 bases and J by 1 base. This CDR3 region has 15 residues.

Comment on this clonotype: One end of the junction varies from germline; a read error may be responsible. The chain carries TRBV7-7 and TRBJ2-2, with 8 bases matching TRBD1. In germline, CDR1 is SSHAT, CDR2 FNYEAQ (reference sequence). The CDR3 is made up of 16 amino acids. The CDR3, as DNA: TGTGCTAGCAGCTTAGGCAGGGGGCTTAACACCGGGGAGCTGTTTTTT. It specifies CASSLGRGLNTGELFF.

This clonotype came up many times. The chain combines TRBV7-9 with TRBJ2-7, with 8 nucleotides matching TRBD1. The junction had 4 bases not matched to a gene; V was cut back by 3 bases and J by 6 bases. Germline lookup yields CDR1 SEHNR and CDR2 FQNEAQ (reference sequence). The CDR3 spans 13 residues. Here the CDR3 DNA reads TGTGCCAGCAGCTTTCTCCAGGGGGCCGAGCAGTACTTC. This encodes CASSFLQGAEQYF.

There are a few counts of this clonotype. The rearrangement uses TRBV20-1 and TRBJ2-3, with D possibly being TRBD2 (6 bases). The CDR3 extends over 16 amino acids. Germline CDR1 is DFQATT and CDR2 is SNEGSKA (reference sequence). V was pared by 0 bases and J by 3 bases, with 16 bases between. CDR3 DNA sequence: TGCAGTGCTAGAGACCAAAGGCGGGGCGGTACAGATACGCAGTATTTT. This gives the protein CSARDQRRGGTDTQYF.

The V gene is TRBV20-1, the J gene TRBJ2-3; 10 bases map to TRBD2. The ends lost 5 bases at V and 1 base at J; junction bases unmatched: 6. This CDR3 comprises 15 residues. Germline CDR1 and CDR2: DFQATT and SNEGSKA (reference sequence). The CDR3 sequence: CSAYSTSGGTDTQYF. The CDR3 DNA reads as TGCAGTGCTTACTCCACTAGCGGGGGCACAGATACGCAGTATTTT.

This clonotype was counted only a few times. The V call is TRBV5-1, the J call TRBJ2-3; D may be TRBD1 (6 bases). Germline assignment: CDR1 SGHRS and CDR2 YFSETQ. This CDR3 comprises 18 residues. The ends were cut back, 4 bases at V and 0 bases at J, with 21 bases in the middle. The CDR3 loop is CASSHPFSPRGSTDTQYF. In nucleotides, the CDR3 is TGCGCCAGCAGCCACCCCTTTTCACCTAGGGGGAGCACAGATACGCAGTATTTT.

This rearrangement joins TRBV5-4 to TRBJ2-1; TRBD2 aligns across 11 bases. V lost 4 bases and J lost 2; bases outside the gene matches: 5. Germline lookup yields CDR1 SGHNT and CDR2 YYREEE (reference sequence). The CDR3 spans 16 residues. The DNA of the CDR3 is TGTGCCAGCAGCACCTTTAGCGGGGGGGCCTACAATGAGCAGTTCTTC. As protein: CASSTFSGGAYNEQFF.

DNA for the CDR3: TGCGCCAGCAGCACACAGGGGTTATATGAAAAACTGTTTTTT. It yields the protein CASSTQGLYEKLFF. The V and J genes are TRBV4-1 and TRBJ1-4; 7 bases align to TRBD1. V lost 5 bases, J lost 6 bases, and 6 bases stayed unmatched. The CDR3 is 14 residues long. Germline V gene lookup returns CDR1 MGHRA and CDR2 YSYEKL.

The chain links TRBV5-1 to TRBJ2-1, with D possibly being TRBD1 (6 bases). The germline gives CDR1 SGHRS, CDR2 YFSETQ. Trimming removed 3 bases from V and 6 bases from J, with 13 bases in between. The CDR3 spans 14 residues. The CDR3 DNA sequence: TGCGCCAGCAGCTCTTGGGGGCTGGGCAATGAGCAGTTCTTC. This gives the protein CASSSWGLGNEQFF.

Many counts were recorded for this clonotype. V usage is TRBV28 and J usage is TRBJ2-3, with 8 nucleotides matching TRBD2. This CDR3 is 15 amino acids long. The ends lost 3 bases at V and 4 bases at J; junction bases unmatched: 6. Germline CDR1 and CDR2: MDHEN and SYDVKM. CDR3 loop: CASSFQLAGADTQYF. CDR3 DNA: TGTGCCAGCAGTTTCCAGCTAGCGGGCGCAGATACGCAGTATTTT.

This clonotype has at least ten counts. The junction does not match germline at one end; this may be a read error. The chain recombines TRBV4-3 with TRBJ1-6; 8 bases are a match to TRBD1. This CDR3 is 13 amino acids long. Germline CDR1 LGHNA, CDR2 YSLEER. CDR3 sequence: CASSQQGDSPLHF. The CDR3 DNA follows: TGTGCCAGCAGCCAACAGGGGGATTCACCCCTCCACTTT.

This clonotype was counted only a few times. The chain is built from TRBV7-2 and TRBJ1-1, with 7 bases identical to TRBD1. The CDR3 sequence is 15 residues long. The trim removed 5 bases at V and 3 bases at J, leaving 9 bases unmatched. CDR1 is SGHTA and CDR2 is FQGNSA in the germline V gene. The DNA for the CDR3 is TGTGCCAGCAGCCCGCAGGGACAGAGTTACACTGAAGCTTTCTTT. Translation gives CASSPQGQSYTEAFF. The variable domain in full, with the rest retrieved from reference TRBV7-2 and TRBJ1-1, is GAGVSQSPSNKVTEKGKDVELRCDPISGHTALYWYRQSLGQGLEFLIYFQGNSAPDKSGLPSDRFSAERTGGSVSTLTIQRTQQEDSAVYLCASSPQGQSYTEAFFGQGTRLTVV.

This clonotype was counted a few times. V usage is TRBV24-1 and J usage is TRBJ1-2; D is undetermined. This CDR3 has 13 residues. Germline V lookup: CDR1 KGHDR, CDR2 SFDVKD. V lost 4 bases to trimming and J lost 4 bases, with 9 bases between them. CDR3 in DNA: TGTGCCACCAGTGACGAAAGGGCCTATGGCTACACCTTC. Protein product: CATSDERAYGYTF.

This clonotype was found a few times. CDR3 nucleotide sequence: TGTGCCAGCAGTATGGGACAGGGTACATGGAACACTGAAGCTTTCTTT. It translates to CASSMGQGTWNTEAFF. The V and J genes are TRBV6-2 or TRBV6-3 and TRBJ1-1, with 9 bases identical to TRBD1. The germline gives CDR1 MNHEY, CDR2 SVGEGT. The CDR3 has 16 amino acids. J lost 1 base, V lost 5 bases, and 8 bases had no gene match.

This chain connects TRBV12-3 or TRBV12-4 to TRBJ1-5; D ambiguous. V lost 4 bases and J lost 2, with 9 bases in between. This CDR3 comprises 14 residues. DNA of the CDR3: TGTGCCAGCAGTTGGGGTAGGGGCAATCAGCCCCAGCATTTT. Encoded protein: CASSWGRGNQPQHF.

This clonotype turned up a few times. This sequence joins TRBV27 and TRBJ1-2; D possibly corresponds to TRBD1 (5 bases). Per germline, CDR1 MNHEY and CDR2 SMNVEV (reference sequence). V was clipped by 8 bases and J by 7 bases, with 26 bases between them. The CDR3 runs 16 residues. The CDR3 is CASHGLQGASSSGYTF. CDR3 sequence (DNA): TGTGCCAGCCATGGGCTCCAAGGGGCCTCGTCTTCTGGCTACACCTTC.

This clonotype was observed a few times. The V gene is TRBV20-1, the J gene TRBJ2-3, with 8 bases that match TRBD2. The CDR3 loop spans 13 amino acids. Germline CDR1 DFQATT, CDR2 SNEGSKA (reference sequence). The CDR3 nucleotides read TGCAGCAAATTCTCAGCGGGGGTAGATACGCAGTATTTT. Translation gives CSKFSAGVDTQYF.

The V gene is TRBV7-6, the J gene TRBJ1-5, with D uncertain. Trimming pared 6 bases from V and 6 bases from J, leaving 15 bases between. The germline V gene encodes CDR1 SGHVS and CDR2 FNYEAQ. The CDR3 is 14 amino acids. CDR3 nucleotide sequence: TGTGCCAGCAGTTTCAATGCGGGGAGTCAGCCCCAGCATTTT. It is translated as CASSFNAGSQPQHF.

The J gene is TRBJ2-1, the V gene TRBV10-3; TRBD2 agrees at 9 bases. CDR1 and CDR2 (germline): ENHRY, SYGVKD. The J segment lost 0 bases and the V segment lost 4 bases, leaving 1 base of the junction unmatched. CDR3 size: 15 residues. CDR3 nucleotide sequence: TGTGCCATCAGTGTTAGCGGGAGCTCCTACAATGAGCAGTTCTTC. It encodes CAISVSGSSYNEQFF.

This clonotype was observed a few times. This chain joins TRBV10-3 and TRBJ2-3; 8 nucleotides agree with TRBD2. From germline, CDR1 is ENHRY and CDR2 SYGVKD. The CDR3 contains 14 residues. With V trimmed by 7 bases and J by 2 bases, 5 bases remained unmatched. The DNA of the CDR3 is TGTGCCATCAAACCAGCGGGGGACACAGATACGCAGTATTTT. It encodes CAIKPAGDTDTQYF.

This rearrangement joins TRBV28 to TRBJ2-7; TRBD2 matches at 14 bases. Germline-derived CDR1 and CDR2 are MDHEN and SYDVKM. The CDR3 consists of 15 residues. With 5 bases clipped from V and 3 bases from J, the junction kept 3 bases outside the gene matches. This chain's CDR3 is CASSRLAGGYYEQYF. The CDR3 DNA sequence: TGTGCCAGCAGTCGACTAGCGGGAGGGTACTACGAGCAGTACTTC.

This clonotype was detected a few times. The chain links TRBV20-1 to TRBJ1-2; D is unresolved. This CDR3 is built from 10 residues. V lost 1 base and J lost 8, with 5 bases in between. Germline CDR1 reads DFQATT; CDR2 reads SNEGSKA (reference sequence). The CDR3 reads CSARVAGYTF. The CDR3 DNA follows: TGCAGTGCTAGAGTGGCGGGCTACACCTTC.

This chain joins TRBV27 and TRBJ2-3, with 9 nucleotides matching TRBD1. Losses at the gene ends were 5 bases for V and 3 bases for J; bases not matched to a gene: 9. The germline CDR1 and CDR2 sequences are MNHEY and SMNVEV (reference sequence). The CDR3 contains 16 residues. DNA of the CDR3: TGTGCCAGCAGTATCTTTCCGGGACAGGGAACAGATACGCAGTATTTT. It is translated as CASSIFPGQGTDTQYF.